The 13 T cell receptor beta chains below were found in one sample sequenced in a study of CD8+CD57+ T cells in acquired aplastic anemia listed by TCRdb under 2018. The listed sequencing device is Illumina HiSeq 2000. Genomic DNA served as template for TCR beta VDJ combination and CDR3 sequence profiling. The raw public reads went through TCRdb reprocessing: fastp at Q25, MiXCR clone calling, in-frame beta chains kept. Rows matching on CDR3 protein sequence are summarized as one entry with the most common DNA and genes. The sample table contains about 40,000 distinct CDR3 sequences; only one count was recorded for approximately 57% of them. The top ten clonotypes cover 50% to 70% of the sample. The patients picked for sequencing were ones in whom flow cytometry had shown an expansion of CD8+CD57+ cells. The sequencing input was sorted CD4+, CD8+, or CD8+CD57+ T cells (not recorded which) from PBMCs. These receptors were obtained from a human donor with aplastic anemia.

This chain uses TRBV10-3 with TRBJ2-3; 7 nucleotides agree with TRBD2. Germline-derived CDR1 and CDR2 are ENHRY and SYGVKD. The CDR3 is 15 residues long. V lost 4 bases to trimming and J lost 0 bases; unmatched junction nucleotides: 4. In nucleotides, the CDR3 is TGTGCCATCAGTGGTGGGCGGGGGAGCACAGATACGCAGTATTTT. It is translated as CAISGGRGSTDTQYF.

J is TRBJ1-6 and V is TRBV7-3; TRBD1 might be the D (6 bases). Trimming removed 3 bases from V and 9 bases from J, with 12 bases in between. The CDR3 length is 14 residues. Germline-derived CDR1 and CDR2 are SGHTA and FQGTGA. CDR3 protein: CASSLGQGFSPLHF. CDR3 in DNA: TGTGCCAGCAGCTTGGGGCAGGGGTTTTCACCCCTCCACTTT.

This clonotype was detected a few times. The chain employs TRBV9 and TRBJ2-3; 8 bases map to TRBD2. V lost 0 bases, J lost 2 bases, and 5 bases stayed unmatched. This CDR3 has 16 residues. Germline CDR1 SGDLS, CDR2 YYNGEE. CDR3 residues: CASSVGSSGYTDTQYF. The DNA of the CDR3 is TGTGCCAGCAGCGTAGGCTCTAGCGGGTACACAGATACGCAGTATTTT.

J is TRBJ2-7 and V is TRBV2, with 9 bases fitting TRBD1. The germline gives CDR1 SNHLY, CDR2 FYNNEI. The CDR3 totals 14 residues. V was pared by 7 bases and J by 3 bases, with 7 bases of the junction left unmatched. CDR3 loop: CASNLRTGDYEQYF. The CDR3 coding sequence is TGTGCCAGCAACCTCAGGACAGGGGACTACGAGCAGTACTTC.

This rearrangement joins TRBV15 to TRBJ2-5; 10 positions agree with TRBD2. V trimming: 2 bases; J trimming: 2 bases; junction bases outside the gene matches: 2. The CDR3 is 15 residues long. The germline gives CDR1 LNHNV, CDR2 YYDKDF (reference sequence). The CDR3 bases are TGTGCCACCAGCAGACTAGCGGGGGCTCAAGAGACCCAGTACTTC. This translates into CATSRLAGAQETQYF.

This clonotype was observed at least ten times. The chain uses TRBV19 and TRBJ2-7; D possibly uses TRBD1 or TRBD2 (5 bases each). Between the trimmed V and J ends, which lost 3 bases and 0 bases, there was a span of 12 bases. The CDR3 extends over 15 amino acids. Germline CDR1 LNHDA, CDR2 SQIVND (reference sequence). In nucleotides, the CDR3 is TGTGCCAGTAGTATGTCCGGGGCTCGCTCCTACGAGCAGTACTTC. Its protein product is CASSMSGARSYEQYF.

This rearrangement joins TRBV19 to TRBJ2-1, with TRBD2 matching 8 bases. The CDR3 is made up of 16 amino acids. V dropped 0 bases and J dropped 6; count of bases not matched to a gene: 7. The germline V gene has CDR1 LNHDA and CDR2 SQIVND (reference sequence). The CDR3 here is CASSIDREGLGNEQFF. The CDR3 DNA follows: TGTGCCAGTAGTATAGATCGGGAGGGGTTGGGCAATGAGCAGTTCTTC.

In DNA, the CDR3 is TGCAGTGCTATCCGGACTGGGGAAGAGACCCAGTACTTC. It specifies CSAIRTGEETQYF. The chain combines TRBV20-1 with TRBJ2-5; TRBD2 is a possible D gene (5 bases). Trimming took 4 bases from V and 3 from J, leaving 12 bases between them. The CDR3 has 13 amino acids. CDR1 is DFQATT, CDR2 SNEGSKA, per germline (reference sequence).

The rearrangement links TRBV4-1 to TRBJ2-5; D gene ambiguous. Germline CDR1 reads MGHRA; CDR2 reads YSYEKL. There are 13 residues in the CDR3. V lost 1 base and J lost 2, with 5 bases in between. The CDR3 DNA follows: TGCGCCAGCAGCCAAGTAGTTCAAGAGACCCAGTACTTC. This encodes CASSQVVQETQYF.

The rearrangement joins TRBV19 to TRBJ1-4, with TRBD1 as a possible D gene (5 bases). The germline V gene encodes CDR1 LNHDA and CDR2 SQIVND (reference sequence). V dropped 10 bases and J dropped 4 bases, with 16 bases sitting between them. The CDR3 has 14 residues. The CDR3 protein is CATNGGLINEKLFF. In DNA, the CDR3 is TGTGCCACTAACGGGGGACTGATTAATGAAAAACTGTTTTTT.

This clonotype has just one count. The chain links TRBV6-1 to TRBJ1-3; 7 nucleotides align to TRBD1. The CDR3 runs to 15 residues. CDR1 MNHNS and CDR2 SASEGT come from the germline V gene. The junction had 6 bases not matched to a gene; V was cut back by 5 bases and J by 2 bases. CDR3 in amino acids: CASSPTGEAGNTIYF. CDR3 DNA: TGTGCCAGCAGTCCCACAGGGGAAGCTGGAAACACCATATATTTT.

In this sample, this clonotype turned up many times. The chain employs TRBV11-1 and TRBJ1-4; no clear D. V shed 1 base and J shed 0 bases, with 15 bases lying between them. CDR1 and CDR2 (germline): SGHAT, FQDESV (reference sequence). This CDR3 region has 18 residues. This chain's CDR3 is CASSLDRLGVATNEKLFF. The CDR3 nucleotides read TGTGCCAGCAGCTTAGACCGGCTAGGAGTCGCAACTAATGAAAAACTGTTTTTT.

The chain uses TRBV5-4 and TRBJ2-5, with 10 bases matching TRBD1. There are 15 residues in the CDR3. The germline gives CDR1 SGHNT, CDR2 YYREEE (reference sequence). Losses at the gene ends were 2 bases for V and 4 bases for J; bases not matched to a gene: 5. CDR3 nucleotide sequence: TGTGCCAGCAGCTTCCGAGGGACAGGGGTAGAGACCCAGTACTTC. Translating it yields CASSFRGTGVETQYF. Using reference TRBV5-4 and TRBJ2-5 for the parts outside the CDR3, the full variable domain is ETGVTQSPTHLIKTRGQQVTLRCSSQSGHNTVSWYQQALGQGPQFIFQYYREEENGRGNFPPRFSGLQFPNYSSELNVNALELDDSALYLCASSFRGTGVETQYFGPGTRLLVL.